This entry concerns a single T cell receptor (beta chain). Its cognate antigen has yet to be identified. Base quality data are lacking; no much larger clone is found one base away. The sample is drawn from a study of T cell clones after liver transplantation (dated by TCRdb to between 2018 and 2021). The study in broad terms: The samples were obtained from ITN030ST, a randomized trial that attempted immunosuppression withdrawal within 2 years after liver transplantation. Three of the eight recipients were HCV-positive; the others were transplanted for non-autoimmune, non-viral indications. Third party-reactive TCRbeta sequences were also identified from pre-transplant MLRs to serve as an antigen-independent comparator for donor-reactive sequences. To count as tolerant, a recipient had to stay completely off immunosuppression for at least one year without liver enzymes climbing beyond twice the upper limit of normal. Blood samples were taken pre-transplant, pre-randomization before withdrawal, and post-randomization after full withdrawal or failed withdrawal. Of the 8 liver transplant recipients making up the studied cohort, 3 were classified as tolerant and 5 as non-tolerant. Donor-reactive T cell clones were identified by TCRbeta sequencing after a pre-transplant mixed lymphocyte reaction and then tracked in post-transplant blood. No induction therapy was given to the subjects, and standard immunosuppression was administered until randomization at 12-24 months post-transplant. Paper-wide results and their limitations: Because no allograft tissue specimens were available, donor-reactive T cells may have migrated into the graft instead of being deleted. The decline in donor-reactive sequences exceeded the decline in third party-reactive sequences, suggesting partial antigen-specific deletion that was unrelated to withdrawal success. When repertoire turnover was accounted for, significantly reduced detection of donor-reactive sequences was found in 7 of 8 subjects for CD4 and in 8 of 8 subjects for CD8. A significant post-transplant decrease in circulating donor-reactive CD4 TCRbeta sequences was observed in most of the 8 subjects, irrespective of tolerance or HCV status. Because of small, heterogeneous patient numbers and non-standardized post-transplant time points, the conclusions were only preliminary. Low numbers of available donor cells limited the measurable donor-reactive repertoire in a couple of subjects.

Using immunoSEQ, frozen genomic DNA was subjected to high-throughput TCRbeta CDR3 sequencing, a process that included PCR amplification, mapping, bias correction and internal controls. Regarding the original processing steps: Productive rearrangements were retained, and unique TCRbeta sequences were defined by the CDR3 nucleotide sequence together with the V and J gene. For classification of a sequence as donor-reactive, at least 5-fold expansion in CFSE-low cells relative to unstimulated pre-transplant cells and a frequency of at least 0.01% were required. Minimum frequency thresholds were set for each subject based on the unstimulated sample with the lowest template count, ensuring at least 90% detection power. Jensen-Shannon divergence between the top 1000 TCRbeta sequences after and before transplant was used to measure repertoire turnover. Changes in detection of donor-reactive sequences were assessed with two-sided Fisher's exact tests. TCRdb took over this immuneACCESS table, retaining in-frame rearrangements with V and J assigned. Such tables are incomplete; in checked studies, under half of the missing clones stem from an unresolved V gene, and the remainder is unexplained. D and trimming come from the DNA, and the V and J calls and clone size come from that table. The sample includes 93,000 or so clones, with approximately 79% observed a single time. The ten largest account for 2.5% to 3.5% of the sample.

Thawed unstimulated PBMCs were stained for CD3, CD4 and CD8 and FACS-sorted into CD3+CD4+ and CD3+CD8+ populations. All 8 studied subjects were randomized to immunosuppression withdrawal. The Qiagen DNeasy Blood and Tissue Kit was used for isolation of genomic DNA. The source material was CD4+ T cells from blood, sampled approximately 50 months after liver transplant. This receptor was obtained from a human patient who received a liver transplant. Some T cells may derive from the graft donor when a transplant has been performed.

The nucleotide sequence reads TGTGCCAGCAGTGAAAGTCAAGGGCTCAATAGTAATGAGCAGTTCTTC. Its protein reads: CASSESQGLNSNEQFF. This receptor chain uses TRBV6-1 and TRBJ2-1; the D gene cannot be named for sure. CDR3 length: 16 amino acids, cysteine to phenylalanine. The CDR3 DNA has 48 bases and is translated from base 1. The germline V gene gives CDR1 as MNHNS and CDR2 as SASEGT. V sheds 2 bases and J sheds 7 bases, leaving 18 bases between their ends.